Listed below are T cell receptor beta chains from one sample, sequenced in a study of cytomegalovirus exposure and HLA in healthy donors. Using immunoSEQ multiplex PCR, the repertoire was profiled, and TCRdb retains in-frame clones only, with some absent. The data show under 200,000 clones, roughly 80% seen once. The sample was PBMCs. The receptor source for this set is a middle-aged man in good health and CMV-seronegative. CDR3s include the opening cysteine and the closing phenylalanine or tryptophan. D genes are given only for firm matches. Size values are once, few and many counts, or a class for expanded clones, and some rows have none.

>TRBV27|TRBD1|TRBJ2-1|few
CASSPLAGTGDEQFF
TGTGCCAGCAGTCCACTCGCCGGGACAGGGGATGAGCAGTTCTTC
>TRBV5-1|TRBD2|TRBJ2-3|once
CASSVTGGPSDTQYF
TGCGCCAGCAGCGTGACGGGGGGGCCATCAGATACGCAGTATTTT
>TRBV6-6|-|TRBJ2-5|-
CASSYAQNSKETQYF
TGTGCCAGCAGTTACGCCCAAAACAGCAAAGAGACCCAGTACTTC
>TRBV5-1|-|TRBJ1-3|-
CASSLVTGLSSGNTIYF
TGCGCCAGCAGCTTGGTAACAGGCCTCTCGTCTGGAAACACCATATATTTT
>TRBV5-4|-|TRBJ1-1|-
CASSLDRMNTEAFF
TGTGCCAGCAGCTTGGATCGTATGAACACTGAAGCTTTCTTT
>TRBV12-5|TRBD1|TRBJ1-1|once
CASGLGDRGPNTEAFF
TGTGCTAGTGGTTTGGGAGACAGGGGGCCTAACACTGAAGCTTTCTTT
>TRBV29-1|TRBD1|TRBJ1-2|-
CSVAGATGTEYGYTF
TGCAGCGTTGCGGGAGCTACCGGGACAGAATATGGCTACACCTTC
>TRBV27|-|TRBJ2-1|-
CASSLERFNEQFF
TGTGCCAGCAGTTTAGAACGGTTTAATGAGCAGTTCTTC
>TRBV29-1|-|TRBJ2-7|few
CSVQRQASYEQYF
TGCAGCGTACAGAGACAGGCCTCCTACGAGCAGTACTTC
>TRBV25-1|-|TRBJ1-4|-
CASSDRKLFF
TGTGCCAGCAGTGACAGAAAACTGTTTTTT
>TRBV4-3|TRBD2|TRBJ2-3|-
CASSQDPFAGDGTDTQYF
TGCGCCAGCAGCCAAGACCCTTTTGCGGGAGACGGCACAGATACGCAGTATTTT
>TRBV18|-|TRBJ1-3|-
CASSPYTGTSGNTIYF
TGTGCCAGCTCACCGTATACAGGGACCTCTGGAAACACCATATATTTT
>TRBV4-3|-|TRBJ1-4|-
CASSAVFNEKLFF
TGCGCCAGCAGCGCGGTATTTAATGAAAAACTGTTTTTT
>TRBV10-1|TRBD1|TRBJ1-6|-
CASSESGNRGNSPLHF
TGCGCCAGCAGTGAGTCCGGCAACAGGGGGAATTCACCCCTCCACTTT
>TRBV7-2|-|TRBJ2-3|-
CASSPGWITDTQYF
TGTGCCAGCAGCCCCGGGTGGATCACAGATACGCAGTATTTT
>TRBV7-2|TRBD2|TRBJ2-5|-
CASSFREGETQYF
TGTGCCAGCAGCTTCAGGGAGGGGGAGACCCAGTACTTC
>TRBV29-1|-|TRBJ1-2|-
CSVDAGEIGGYTF
TGCAGCGTTGATGCTGGGGAGATTGGAGGCTACACCTTC
>TRBV5-1|TRBD2|TRBJ2-3|-
CASSLSGTSGGSTDTQYF
TGCGCCAGCAGCCTGTCCGGGACTAGCGGGGGTAGCACAGATACGCAGTATTTT
>TRBV5-1|-|TRBJ2-7|-
CASNPAGATYEQYF
TGCGCCAGCAATCCGGCAGGGGCAACCTACGAGCAGTACTTC
>TRBV18|TRBD1|TRBJ1-1|-
CASSPGQGLKNTEAFF
TGTGCCAGCTCACCAGGACAGGGCCTAAAGAACACTGAAGCTTTCTTT
>TRBV6-4|-|TRBJ1-2|-
CASNNDFSLPEIGYTF
TGTGCCAGCAATAATGACTTTTCGCTTCCCGAAATTGGCTACACCTTC
>TRBV5-1|-|TRBJ2-7|few
CASSLAGSYEQYF
TGCGCCAGCAGCTTGGCCGGTTCCTACGAGCAGTACTTC
>TRBV7-8|TRBD2|TRBJ2-7|-
CASSLAGLAGTQYF
TGTGCCAGCAGCTTAGCGGGACTAGCGGGGACGCAGTACTTC
>TRBV18|-|TRBJ2-1|-
CASSPLTSSYNEQFF
TGTGCCAGCTCACCACTGACTAGCTCCTACAATGAGCAGTTCTTC
>TRBV4-3|TRBD2|TRBJ2-1|-
CASSQVSGLYNEQFF
TGCGCCAGCAGCCAAGTTAGCGGGCTATACAATGAGCAGTTCTTC
>TRBV7-9|-|TRBJ2-1|-
CASTSAGRYNEQFF
TGTGCCAGCACCTCGGCGGGCCGCTACAATGAGCAGTTCTTC
>TRBV10-3|-|TRBJ2-7|few
CAIRGGTGEQYF
TGTGCCATCAGAGGCGGGACGGGGGAGCAGTACTTC
>TRBV2|-|TRBJ1-1|once
CASTQERSGDTEAFF
TGTGCCAGCACTCAAGAGCGTTCGGGGGACACTGAAGCTTTCTTT
>TRBV2|-|TRBJ1-5|few
CASSNQGPTNQPQHF
TGTGCCAGCAGTAACCAGGGCCCAACCAATCAGCCCCAGCATTTT
>TRBV19|TRBD2|TRBJ2-1|few
CASSIASGRIDEQFF
TGTGCCAGTAGTATAGCTAGCGGGAGGATAGATGAGCAGTTCTTC
>TRBV27|TRBD1|TRBJ1-4|-
CASKTGGSGKLFF
TGTGCCAGCAAGACAGGGGGATCGGGAAAACTGTTTTTT
>TRBV6-5|TRBD1|TRBJ2-4|-
CASRHDRGRNIQYF
TGTGCCAGCAGACATGACAGGGGGCGGAACATTCAGTACTTC
>TRBV10-1|TRBD1|TRBJ2-7|-
CASRRDRAGEQYF
TGCGCCAGCAGGAGGGACAGGGCCGGCGAGCAGTACTTC
>TRBV5-4|TRBD2|TRBJ2-7|few
CASSSQNSGYYEQYF
TGTGCCAGCAGCTCTCAGAATAGCGGGTACTACGAGCAGTACTTC
>TRBV7-2|TRBD2|TRBJ2-5|-
CASSLAGSGYQETQYF
TGTGCCAGCAGCTTAGCTGGTAGCGGGTACCAAGAGACCCAGTACTTC
>TRBV7-6|-|TRBJ2-3|-
CASSPRLPGADTQYF
TGTGCCAGCAGCCCCCGACTACCGGGGGCAGATACGCAGTATTTT
>TRBV6-1|TRBD1|TRBJ1-6|-
CASTRTGDYSPLHF
TGTGCCAGCACCCGGACAGGGGACTATTCACCCCTCCACTTT
>TRBV7-2|TRBD1|TRBJ2-7|-
CASSSRQGVYEQYF
TGTGCCAGCAGCTCCCGACAGGGGGTCTACGAGCAGTACTTC
>TRBV5-4|TRBD2|TRBJ2-2|-
CASSSRRLADTGELFF
TGTGCCAGCAGCTCACGCCGACTAGCGGACACCGGGGAGCTGTTTTTT
>TRBV14|TRBD2|TRBJ2-7|-
CASSLSGVIHEQYF
TGTGCCAGCAGCCTTAGCGGGGTGATCCACGAGCAGTACTTC
>TRBV30|TRBD2|TRBJ2-3|-
CAWSVLPPSGMTDTQYF
TGTGCCTGGAGTGTACTGCCCCCCAGCGGGATGACAGATACGCAGTATTTT
>TRBV5-1|TRBD2|TRBJ2-2|-
CASSLPKGLDTGELFF
TGCGCCAGCAGCTTGCCGAAGGGACTAGACACCGGGGAGCTGTTTTTT
>TRBV11-2|-|TRBJ2-7|once
CASSSGTPGPYEQYF
TGTGCCAGCAGCTCCGGGACTCCCGGCCCCTACGAGCAGTACTTC
>TRBV5-6|TRBD1|TRBJ2-7|-
CASSLQGGFYEQYF
TGTGCCAGCAGCTTACAGGGGGGTTTCTACGAGCAGTACTTC
>TRBV27|-|TRBJ1-2|-
CASSFPRGGVGYTF
TGTGCCAGCAGTTTTCCCAGGGGTGGCGTCGGCTACACCTTC
>TRBV6-6|-|TRBJ1-1|-
CASSTNRAPGAFF
TGTGCCAGCAGTACAAACAGGGCACCGGGAGCTTTCTTT
>TRBV5-1|-|TRBJ1-5|-
CASSLNTGSSQPQHF
TGCGCCAGCAGCTTGAATACAGGGTCGAGTCAGCCCCAGCATTTT
>TRBV5-1|TRBD2|TRBJ2-5|once
CASSRTSGGARETQYF
TGCGCCAGCAGTAGGACTAGCGGGGGGGCAAGAGAGACCCAGTACTTC
>TRBV27|-|TRBJ1-4|-
CASSPQSPYSLTNEKLFF
TGTGCCAGCAGTCCTCAATCCCCCTACAGTCTCACTAATGAAAAACTGTTTTTT
>TRBV6-5|-|TRBJ1-1|few
CASSYSQAAPTEAFF
TGTGCCAGCAGTTACTCCCAGGCAGCTCCCACTGAAGCTTTCTTT
>TRBV2|-|TRBJ2-7|-
CASIPGLLSYEQYF
TGTGCCAGCATTCCCGGACTCCTATCCTACGAGCAGTACTTC
>TRBV5-4|-|TRBJ1-2|-
CATELGGLHGYTF
TGTGCCACCGAGCTTGGCGGTTTACATGGCTACACCTTC
>TRBV6-1|TRBD1|TRBJ1-1|-
CASSLRGREAFF
TGTGCCAGCAGTCTTAGGGGGCGCGAAGCTTTCTTT
>TRBV6-5|-|TRBJ1-1|-
CASSYGQRTEAFF
TGTGCCAGCAGTTACGGACAGCGCACTGAAGCTTTCTTT
>TRBV6-5|-|TRBJ1-1|once
CASTLGGAGEAFF
TGTGCCAGCACCTTGGGAGGGGCAGGTGAAGCTTTCTTT
>TRBV7-9|-|TRBJ2-3|-
CASSLNRDTQYF
TGTGCCAGCAGCTTAAACAGAGATACGCAGTATTTT
>TRBV5-6|TRBD1|TRBJ2-2|-
CASSLPGQITGELFF
TGTGCCAGCAGCCTGCCGGGACAGATCACCGGGGAGCTGTTTTTT
>TRBV5-1|TRBD1|TRBJ2-2|-
CASSYGTGGNTGELFF
TGCGCCAGCAGCTACGGGACAGGGGGTAACACCGGGGAGCTGTTTTTT